The source of this T cell receptor (beta chain) is a study of identical twins (dated by TCRdb to the mid-2010s). Background for the entire study: To test whether fetal clonotypes persist, the study used deep sequencing on TCR alpha and beta repertoires from monozygotic twins, unrelated adults of various ages, and cord blood. To rule out contamination, replicate twin experiments were performed at different times with different library preparation protocols. Broad study findings and their caveats: A weaker excess of twin sharing was found in beta out-of-frame sequences because the signal-to-noise ratio was lowered by fewer shared sequences. Zero-insertion analyses could be partly confounded by invariant T cells such as MAIT and iNKT, though diverse VJ usage argued against such confounding for most clonotypes. Because the same donors could not be followed over many years, the conclusions depended on cross-sectional statistical analysis. Compared with coincidental sharing between unrelated individuals, out-of-frame TCR alpha sequences shared between twins showed an excess of sequences with low generation probability. In monozygotic twins, recombination models systematically underestimated out-of-frame TCR alpha sharing, but the models matched the sharing seen between unrelated individuals. Fewer insertions were carried by abundant cord blood beta clonotypes, a similar but weaker trend appeared in young adult naive repertoires, and no such trend appeared in memory repertoires.

Every donor in the study was a healthy Caucasian. Three pairs of female monozygotic twins, all aged roughly 18 to 30 years, made up the twin cohort. RNA for TCR libraries was isolated from peripheral blood mononuclear cells. To prepare the library, 5' RACE was applied. Instrument on record: Illumina HiSeq 2000. A universal primer binding site was added through template switching, and the final cDNA carried a unique molecular identifier so that TCR cDNA molecules could be counted accurately. First-strand cDNA for TCR alpha and beta chains was synthesized from specific primers in the conserved constant-segment region. To control for contamination, each cDNA library was double barcoded with a SMART-Mk sample barcode plus Illumina barcodes. Two successive PCR steps introduced TruSeq adapter sequences along with Illumina sample barcodes. TCR alpha and beta cDNA libraries were sequenced on the Illumina HiSeq platform with custom primers. The paper's processing steps were these. Raw reads were processed with MiGEC to extract unique molecular identifiers, and MiXCR was used to determine CDR3 positions. For each individual, recombination models were inferred using an EM algorithm with the repgenHMM and IGoR tools. The tcR package in R was used for shared clonotype analysis, with sharing normalized by the product of cloneset sizes. To study raw recombination free of thymic and clonal selection effects, out-of-frame nonproductive sequences were analyzed. TCRdb reran the public reads through fastp at Q25 and MiXCR, keeping productive beta chains. Every entry covers one CDR3 protein and lists the most common genes and DNA from its rows. The V and J calls and clone size are TCRdb's, not the authors'. The sample table contains hundreds of thousands of distinct CDR3 sequences; only one count was recorded for roughly 18% of them. 10% to 15% of the sample comes from the top ten.

CDR1 SNHLY and CDR2 FYNNEI were looked up in the germline V gene. Including cysteine and phenylalanine, the CDR3 has 15 amino acids. The kept DNA is CDR3 alone, 45 bases in frame from the first base. Relative to germline, V is 1 base shorter and J is 5 bases shorter, with 9 bases between their ends. On this clonotype itself: No cognate antigen has been identified for it. No much larger clonotype is one base removed from it; base qualities were not supplied.

This sample was shared with a second study, whose subject was T cells expressing NK-cell markers. The second study, in turn, reports: Three sorted T-cell subsets (CD3+CD56+NKG2C+, CD3+CD56+NKG2C- and CD3+CD56-NKG2C+) from several donors had their TCR beta-chain repertoires profiled. Among the eight sequenced donors, only one was HCMV-seronegative, while the other seven were HCMV-seropositive. To restrict sorting to alphabetaTCR-expressing T cells, an anti-gammadeltaTCR antibody was added in several experiments. In six or seven donors, the dominant CD3+CD56+NKG2C+ clonotypes ranked among the top 10 CD8+ clonotypes, making up roughly 1.0-7.5% of CD8+ T cells. Those dominant clonotypes were again the most abundant among CD3+CD56-NKG2C+ cells in a few donors, at about 25-65%. Whether the expanded NKG2C-expressing T cell clones were specific for HCMV antigens remained unclear. Randomly selected healthy volunteers, three men and five women, were used as the eight sequenced donors. A commercial ELISA kit detecting HCMV-specific IgG in serum was used to determine HCMV serostatus. For roughly 6 donors, bulk peripheral blood T-cell repertoires were also sequenced from unsorted PBMC. Reads were demultiplexed and grouped by UMI with MIGEC, and clonotypes were assembled and quantified with MiTCR. To remove erroneous sequences, TCR cDNA sequences were retained only when supported by two or more reads. The tcR package was used for downstream repertoire analysis, and clonotypes were matched across fractions by CDR3 nucleotide sequence plus V segment. VDJmatch was used to annotate antigen specificity against VDJdb, with one amino acid substitution in CDR3 permitted.

The specimen sequenced was PBMCs. This receptor chain uses TRBV2 and TRBJ1-6, with an unclear D gene assignment. This TCR came from a woman in her late teens or twenties in good health. Read as DNA, the sequence is TGTGCCAGCAGTGAAGGGCTCGTCGATAATTCACCCCTCCACTTT. Its amino acids are CASSEGLVDNSPLHF. The CDR3 plus the reference TRBV2 and TRBJ1-6 genes for the other parts give the full variable domain: EPEVTQTPSHQVTQMGQEVILRCVPISNHLYFYWYRQILGQKVEFLVSFYNNEISEKSEIFDDQFSVERPDGSNFTLKIRSTKLEDSAMYFCASSEGLVDNSPLHFGNGTRLTVT.